This T cell receptor beta chain derives from a study of blood T cell repertoires in COVID-19 (dated by TCRdb to the early 2020s). A note on the overall study: The collaborator samples originated in the United States, Italy and Spain and spanned the acute and convalescent phases of COVID-19. The prospective study material was composed of cDNA or gDNA derived from T cells, B-cell-depleted T cells, or PBMCs. Deeply sampled blood TCRbeta repertoires from subjects exposed to, actively infected with, or recovered from COVID-19 were included in the dataset. A freely available public database, intended as a resource for researchers studying the immune response to SARS-CoV-2, is where the repertoires were released. The samples were drawn from two sources: the first 160 participants of the ongoing ImmuneRACE study, and fewer than 1,500 subjects contributed by 6 global collaborators. A de-identified subject ID, COVID-19 status, age in years and sex were almost always included in the sample metadata. HLA class I and class II types, where available, came from metadata supplied by the sample provider rather than from assay-based typing. Findings and caveats that apply to the study as a whole: The quantity of clinical and demographic metadata differed by source and by participant and was supplied without curation.

The immunoSEQ Assay, a bias-controlled multiplex PCR, was used to amplify TCRbeta CDR3 regions from genomic DNA. As for the original processing: The number of nucleated cells in each sample was estimated by amplification of reference gene primers within the assay. To quantify the absolute abundance of each unique TCRbeta CDR3 rearrangement, sequence reads were collapsed and filtered. Productive Simpson clonality was computed per sample as the square root of Simpson's diversity index over productive rearrangements. TCRdb retrieved this table from immuneACCESS and kept in-frame rearrangements only. Not all clones are present; in checked studies, unresolved V genes account for under half, and no reason is known for the remainder. V and J calls plus clone size are reproduced from that table; the DNA served to infer D and trimming. In all, the sample holds around 150,000 clones, and around 93% of those were seen once. Clones ranked in the top ten supply about 5% of the sample.

V is pared back by 5 bases and J by 3 bases, with 10 bases lying between the germline termini. The germline V gene specifies SNHLY as CDR1 and FYNNEI as CDR2. The CDR3 runs 14 amino acids, cysteine and phenylalanine included. Only the CDR3 portion is preserved as DNA: 42 bases, with reading frame beginning at the first base. To note about this clone: What antigen it recognizes has not been identified. Per-base qualities were not stored, and no clone one base away is much larger.

Whole blood was collected in K2EDTA tubes by collaborating institutions according to the institutions' own protocols. Collaborator samples were shipped for TCRbeta analysis as frozen whole blood, isolated PBMCs, or DNA extracted from either sample type. Rearrangement joined TRBV2 to TRBJ1-4; the D gene cannot be named for sure. Sequenced: peripheral blood. This receptor was identified in a woman in her forties or fifties with acute or convalescent COVID-19. The CDR3 is CASSTGSPNEKLFF. The DNA reads as follows: TGTGCCAGCAGTACGGGGTCCCCTAATGAAAAACTGTTTTTT.